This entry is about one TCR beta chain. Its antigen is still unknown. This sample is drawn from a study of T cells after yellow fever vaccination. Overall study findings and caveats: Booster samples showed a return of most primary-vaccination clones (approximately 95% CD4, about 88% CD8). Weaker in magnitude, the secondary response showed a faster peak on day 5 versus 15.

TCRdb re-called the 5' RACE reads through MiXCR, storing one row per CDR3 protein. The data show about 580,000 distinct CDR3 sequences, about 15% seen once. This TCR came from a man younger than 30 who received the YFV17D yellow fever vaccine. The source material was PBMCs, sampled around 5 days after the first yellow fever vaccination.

The CDR3 region has the DNA TGTGCCAGCAGCCCCCGGACAGCGGAGACCCAGTACTTC. Its translation: CASSPRTAETQYF. The chain links TRBV7-2 to TRBJ2-5; maybe TRBD1 (6 bases). CDR1 is SGHTA, CDR2 FQGNSA, per germline. The ends were cut back, 5 bases at V and 5 bases at J, with 12 bases in the middle. The CDR3 loop spans 13 amino acids.